Following are 2 T cell receptor beta chains from one sample sequenced in a study of cytomegalovirus exposure and HLA in healthy donors. 60 Vbeta and 13 Jbeta primers were used in PCR. Some clones are missing from TCRdb's copy, which holds only in-frame ones; the method was immunoSEQ multiplex PCR. The sample has about 200,000 clones; under 90% are singletons. Material: PBMCs. These receptors came from a boy aged 2 to 10 in good health and CMV-seronegative.

This chain connects TRBV11-2 to TRBJ1-6; 12 nucleotides align to TRBD1. The trim removed 1 base at V and 10 bases at J, leaving 5 bases unmatched. This CDR3 is 16 amino acids long. From germline, CDR1 is SGHAT and CDR2 FQNNGV. CDR3 sequence: CASSLAGQGAWSPLHF. For the CDR3, the DNA is TGTGCCAGCAGCTTAGCGGGACAGGGGGCTTGGTCACCCCTCCACTTT.

The chain is built from TRBV7-9 and TRBJ2-7, with TRBD1 matching over 9 bases. The CDR3 sequence is 16 residues long. After removal of 5 bases from V and 2 bases from J, the junction contained 10 bases not matched to a gene. CDR1 SEHNR and CDR2 FQNEAQ come from the germline V gene (reference sequence). DNA of the CDR3: TGTGCCAGCAGCCCGAGGACAGGGGAGTCCCCCTACGAGCAGTACTTC. This translates into CASSPRTGESPYEQYF.